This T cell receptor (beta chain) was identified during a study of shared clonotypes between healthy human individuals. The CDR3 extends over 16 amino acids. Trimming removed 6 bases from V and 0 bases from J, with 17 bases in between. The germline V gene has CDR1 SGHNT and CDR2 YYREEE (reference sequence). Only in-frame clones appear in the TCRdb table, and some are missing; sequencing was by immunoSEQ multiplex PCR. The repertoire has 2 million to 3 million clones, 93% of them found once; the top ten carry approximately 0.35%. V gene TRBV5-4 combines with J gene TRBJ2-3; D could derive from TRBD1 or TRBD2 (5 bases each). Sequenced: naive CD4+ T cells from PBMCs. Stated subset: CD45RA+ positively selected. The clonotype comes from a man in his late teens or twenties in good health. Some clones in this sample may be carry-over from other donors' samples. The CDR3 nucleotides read TGTGCCAGCACTCGGCGAGGGGAAGCTAGCACAGATACGCAGTATTTT. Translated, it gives CASTRRGEASTDTQYF.